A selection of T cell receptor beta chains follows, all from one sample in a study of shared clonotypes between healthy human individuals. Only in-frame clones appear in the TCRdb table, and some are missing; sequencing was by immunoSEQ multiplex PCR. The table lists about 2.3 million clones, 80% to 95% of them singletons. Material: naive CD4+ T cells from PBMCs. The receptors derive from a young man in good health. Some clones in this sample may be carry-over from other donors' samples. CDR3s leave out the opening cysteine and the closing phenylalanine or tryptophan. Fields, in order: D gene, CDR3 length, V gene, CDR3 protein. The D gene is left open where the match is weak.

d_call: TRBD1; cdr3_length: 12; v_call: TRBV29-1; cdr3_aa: SVEAPGGIYGYT
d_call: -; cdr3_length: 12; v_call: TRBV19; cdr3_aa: ASSDSYVSGGYT
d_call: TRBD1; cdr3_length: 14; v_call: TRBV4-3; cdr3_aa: ASSHPDRGSTDTQY
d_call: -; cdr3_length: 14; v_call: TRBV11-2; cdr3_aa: ASSLGPQRLTDTQY
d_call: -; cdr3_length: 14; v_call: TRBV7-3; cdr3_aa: ASSPVGGSGSYEQY
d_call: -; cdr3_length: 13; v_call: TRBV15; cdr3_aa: ATSRDASLRETQY
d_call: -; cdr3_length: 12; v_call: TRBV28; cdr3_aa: ASSLSLAGGEQF
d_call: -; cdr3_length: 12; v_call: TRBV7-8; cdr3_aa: ASSSTKDYNEQF
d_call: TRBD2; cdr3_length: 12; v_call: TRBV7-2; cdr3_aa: ASSLGTSGDTQY
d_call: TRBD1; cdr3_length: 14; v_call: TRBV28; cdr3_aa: ASSFGRGLHNEKLF
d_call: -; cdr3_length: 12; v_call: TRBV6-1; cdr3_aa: ASTSQGTSYEQY
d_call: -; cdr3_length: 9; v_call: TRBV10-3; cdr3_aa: AIRYGNEQF
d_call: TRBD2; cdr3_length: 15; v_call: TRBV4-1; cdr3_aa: ASSQVLAGVNTGELF
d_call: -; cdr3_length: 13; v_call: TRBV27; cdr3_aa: ASSSRGKGWEKLF
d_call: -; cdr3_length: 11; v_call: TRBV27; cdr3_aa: ASSSRGIDIQY
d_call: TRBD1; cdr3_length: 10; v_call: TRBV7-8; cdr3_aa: ASRLATGGYT
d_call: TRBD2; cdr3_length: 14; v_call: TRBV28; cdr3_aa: ASTGGSGGSYNEQF
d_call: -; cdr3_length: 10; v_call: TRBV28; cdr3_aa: ASSPRIYEQY
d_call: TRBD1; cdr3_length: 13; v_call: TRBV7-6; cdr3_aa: ASSSGQGTNEKLF
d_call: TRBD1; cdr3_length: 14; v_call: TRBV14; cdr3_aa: ASSLRRDSLSYEQY
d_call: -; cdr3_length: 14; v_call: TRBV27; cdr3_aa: ASSSLWGSFHQPQH
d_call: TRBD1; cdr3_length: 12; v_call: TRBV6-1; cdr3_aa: ASRDRYSNQPQH
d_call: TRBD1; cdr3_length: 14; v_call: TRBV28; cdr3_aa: ASRLDGTGEQWAQH
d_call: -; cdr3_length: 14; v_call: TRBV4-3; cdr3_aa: ASSPSVGRFTDTQY
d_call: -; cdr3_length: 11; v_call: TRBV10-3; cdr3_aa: AISDNRGYEQY
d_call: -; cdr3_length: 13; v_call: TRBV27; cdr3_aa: ASSPRAVSTDTQY
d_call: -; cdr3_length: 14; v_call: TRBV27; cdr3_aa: ASSSGSALDGEKLF
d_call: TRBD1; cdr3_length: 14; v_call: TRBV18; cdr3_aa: ASSWPGTGTPDTQY
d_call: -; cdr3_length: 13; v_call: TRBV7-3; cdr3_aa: ASSPSLASTDTQY
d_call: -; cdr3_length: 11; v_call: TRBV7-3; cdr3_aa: ASSLGRDQPQH
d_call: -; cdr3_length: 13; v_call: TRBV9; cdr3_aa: ASSVVSQGDYGYT
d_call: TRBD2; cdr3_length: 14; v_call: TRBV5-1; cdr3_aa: ASSLGSSGRVYEQY
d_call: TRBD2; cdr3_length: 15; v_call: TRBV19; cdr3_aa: ASSSIQTSGRSYEQY
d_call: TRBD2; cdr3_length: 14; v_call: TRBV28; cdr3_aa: ASSSGLAGATGELF
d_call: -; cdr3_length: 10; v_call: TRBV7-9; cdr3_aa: ASSFVGEKLF
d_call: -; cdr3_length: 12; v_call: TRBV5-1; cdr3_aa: ASSLDGPYNEQF
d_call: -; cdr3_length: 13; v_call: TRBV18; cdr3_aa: ASSPRIDRDTEAF
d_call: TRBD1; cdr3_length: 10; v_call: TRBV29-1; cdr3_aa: SVDRGATEAF
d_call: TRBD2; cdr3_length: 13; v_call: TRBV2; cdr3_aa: ASSLGLVSTDTQY
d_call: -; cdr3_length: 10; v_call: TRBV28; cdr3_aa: ASSFTNYGYT
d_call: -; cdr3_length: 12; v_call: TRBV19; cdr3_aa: ASSRQGSNEKLF
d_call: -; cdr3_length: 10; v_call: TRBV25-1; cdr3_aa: ASSESGQPQH
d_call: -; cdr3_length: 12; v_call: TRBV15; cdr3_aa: ATSRVRVGQPQH
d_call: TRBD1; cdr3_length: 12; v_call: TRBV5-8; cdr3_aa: ASSLYRGNTEAF
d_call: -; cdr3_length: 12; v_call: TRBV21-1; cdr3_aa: ASSIGRVEDEQY
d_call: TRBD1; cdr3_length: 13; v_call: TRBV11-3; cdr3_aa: ASSLGTGDWETQY
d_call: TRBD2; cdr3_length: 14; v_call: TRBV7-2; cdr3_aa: ASSLSVAGAVNEQF
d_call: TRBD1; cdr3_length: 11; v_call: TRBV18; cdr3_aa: ASSLGQGDGYT
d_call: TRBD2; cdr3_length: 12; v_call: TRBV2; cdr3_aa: AGRLAGGTDTQY
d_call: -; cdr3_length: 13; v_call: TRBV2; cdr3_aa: ASSSSGQVYNEQF
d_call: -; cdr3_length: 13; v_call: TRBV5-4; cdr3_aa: ASSRPLGGTDEQY
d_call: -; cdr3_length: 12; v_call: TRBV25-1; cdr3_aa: ATRPTGNSYEQY
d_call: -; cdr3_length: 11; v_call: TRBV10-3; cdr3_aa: ATHPGGSYEQY
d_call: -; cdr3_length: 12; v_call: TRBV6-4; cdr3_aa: ASRGNMGDTEAF
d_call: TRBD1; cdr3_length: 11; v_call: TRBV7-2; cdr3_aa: ASSLLGGLTQY